This T cell receptor beta chain was observed in a study of T cells after yellow fever vaccination. Trimming took 4 bases from V and 4 from J; bases not matched to a gene: 7. This CDR3 contains 14 residues. In germline, CDR1 is DFQATT, CDR2 SNEGSKA (reference sequence). This clonotype was found a few times. One entry per CDR3 protein, called by TCRdb with MiXCR from the 5' RACE reads. The sample lists approximately 600,000 distinct CDR3 sequences; around 12% were seen once. Material: PBMCs, obtained on the day of the yellow fever booster vaccination. The chain has TRBV20-1 and TRBJ2-7; 10 positions match TRBD2. This clonotype was sampled from a man aged 25 to 40 who received the YFV17D yellow fever vaccine. CDR3 bases: TGCAGTGCTACTAGCGGGGGCGATGGGTACGAGCAGTACTTC. Its protein product is CSATSGGDGYEQYF.